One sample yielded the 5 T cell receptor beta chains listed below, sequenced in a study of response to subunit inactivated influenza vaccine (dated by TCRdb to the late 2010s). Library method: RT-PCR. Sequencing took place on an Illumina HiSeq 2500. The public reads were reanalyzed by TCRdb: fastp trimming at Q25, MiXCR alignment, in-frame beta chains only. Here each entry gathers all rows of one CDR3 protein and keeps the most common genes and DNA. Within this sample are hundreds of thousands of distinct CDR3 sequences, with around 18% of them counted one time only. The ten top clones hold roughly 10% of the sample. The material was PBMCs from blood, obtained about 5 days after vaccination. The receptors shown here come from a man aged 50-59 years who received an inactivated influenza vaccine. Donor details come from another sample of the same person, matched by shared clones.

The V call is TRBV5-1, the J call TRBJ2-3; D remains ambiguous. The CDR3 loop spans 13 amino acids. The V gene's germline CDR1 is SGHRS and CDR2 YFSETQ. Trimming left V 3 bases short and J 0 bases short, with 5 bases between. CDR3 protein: CASSSFSTDTQYF. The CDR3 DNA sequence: TGCGCCAGCAGCTCTTTTAGCACAGATACGCAGTATTTT.

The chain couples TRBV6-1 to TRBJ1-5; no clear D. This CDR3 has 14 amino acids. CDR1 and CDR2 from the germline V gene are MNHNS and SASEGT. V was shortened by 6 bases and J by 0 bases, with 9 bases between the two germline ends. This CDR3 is CASRTAYSNQPQHF. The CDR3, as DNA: TGTGCCAGCAGGACGGCTTATAGCAATCAGCCCCAGCATTTT.

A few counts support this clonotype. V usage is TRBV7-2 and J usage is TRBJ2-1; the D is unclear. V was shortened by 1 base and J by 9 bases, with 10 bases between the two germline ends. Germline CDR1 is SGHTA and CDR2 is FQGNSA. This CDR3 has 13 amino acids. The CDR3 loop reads CASSLERNGEQFF. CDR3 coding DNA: TGTGCCAGCAGCTTAGAAAGGAACGGTGAGCAGTTCTTC.

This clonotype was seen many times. The CDR3 nucleotides read TGTGCCAGCAGTACATCCGGGGGCGAGCAGTACTTC. Its protein product is CASSTSGGEQYF. This chain uses TRBV12-3 or TRBV12-4 with TRBJ2-7, with D perhaps TRBD2 (6 bases). There are 12 residues in the CDR3. The ends were cut back, 5 bases at V and 6 bases at J, with 11 bases in the middle.

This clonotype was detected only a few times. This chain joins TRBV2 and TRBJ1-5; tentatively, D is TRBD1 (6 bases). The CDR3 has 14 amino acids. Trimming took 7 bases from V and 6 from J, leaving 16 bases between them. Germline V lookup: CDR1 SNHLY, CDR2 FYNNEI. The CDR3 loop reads CASTGGDISQPQHF. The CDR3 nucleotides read TGTGCCAGCACCGGCGGGGACATTTCTCAGCCCCAGCATTTT.